The subject of this entry is one T cell receptor beta chain. This clone was seen only a few times. Its antigen specificity is not known. Base qualities are missing; no much larger clone stands one base away. The sample's time point label is to be understood as: tumor resected at nephrectomy. Reading the label with the study, this specimen's treatment or condition is: treatment-naive control, cytoreductive nephrectomy. Control tumors were obtained from treatment-naive renal cell carcinoma patients in whom cytoreductive nephrectomy was performed without prior radiation. Renal cell carcinoma with clear cell pathology was present in all patients. The control tumors used for TCR sequencing were from a few females and 10 to 11 males, were resected between the early 2010s and the mid-2010s, and had a median patient age of roughly 59 years (range about 35 to 90). Tumors were mechanically dissociated, digested with collagenase/hyaluronidase at 37 °C, processed in gentleMACS C tubes, and stored in liquid nitrogen. The QIAamp DNA Blood Mini Kit (Qiagen) was used to prepare genomic DNA for TCR sequencing. Only samples passing all quality control checks were included in the analyses.

Following the manufacturer's recommendations, the immunoSEQ kit was used to generate TCR beta libraries from genomic DNA. For library preparation, a first multiplex PCR was performed with proprietary primers, followed by a second PCR in which unique barcodes were added, and bead cleanups were performed after each round. Each sample batch included a kit-provided positive control reaction and a negative control reaction. The final libraries were assessed on an Agilent 4200 TapeStation D1000 ScreenTape, pooled by volume, and quantified by qPCR. Sequencing was performed on an Illumina NextSeq500 with a MidOutput 150-cycle cartridge, and 156 Read1 and 15 Index1 cycles were run with kit custom primers. The pooled library was loaded at roughly 0.98 pM with a roughly 20% PhiX control spike-in. The authors' pipeline ran thus. The vendor-processed data were analyzed in R, and a clonotype was defined as all T cells that share the same CDR3 nucleotide sequence. In the clone abundance analyses, frequencies in each sample were normalized to that sample's 10,000 most abundant clones. Public T cell clones, averaging fewer than five per sample, were removed before analysis. Dominant motifs were analyzed with ImmunoMap using the PAM10 matrix, a gap penalty of 30, and a homology threshold of 0.3, and motifs with a cumulative frequency of at least 0.01 were considered dominant. The clones in this table, taken by TCRdb from immuneACCESS, are in-frame only. Not every clone is retained; where verified, under half of the shortfall comes from an unresolved V gene, and the cause of the rest is unknown. V, J and clone size are taken as reported in that table, and D and trimming were inferred from the DNA itself. The sample yields about 24,000 clones; over 45% were counted once. Approximately 23% of the sample is in the top ten clones.

Reading the germline V gene (reference sequence) gives CDR1 LNHDA and CDR2 SQIVND. Trimming removed 4 bases from V and 8 bases from J; the gene matches leave 5 bases unexplained. Including cysteine and phenylalanine, the CDR3 has 13 amino acids. Only the CDR3 region is kept as DNA, spanning 39 bases read in frame from base 1. This entry comes from a study of radiation and T cells in renal cell carcinoma (dated by TCRdb to 2020 to 2021). For the wider study: In total, 50 to 55 samples underwent TCR beta sequencing: 25 or so tumors plus 27 peripheral blood samples. A total of about 4 million unique CDR3 nucleotide sequences, encoding 2.5 million to 3 million unique CDR3 amino acid sequences, were found across all 55 or so samples. Paper-wide results and their limitations: Only small tumor regions of approximately 1 g were available, so intratumoral heterogeneity was not captured. TCR clonality was higher in irradiated tumors than in controls, as the top 100 clonotypes made up an average of about 54% of the repertoire in irradiated tumors compared with about 40% in nephrectomy-only tumors. Because the trial had a single-armed design, the trial could not examine how radiation dose or scheduling affected the TCR repertoire. Irradiated tumors contained more dominant CDR3 motifs, and these motifs occupied a larger share of the repertoire than in control tumors.

The sequence derives from a man in his forties or fifties with renal cell carcinoma. The sample consisted of tumor tissue, taken from a patient whose treatment was nephrectomy without radiotherapy. The chain was built from TRBV19 and TRBJ2-3, with 8 middle bases fitting TRBD1. CDR3 reads: CASSTSTGGTQYF. The bases read TGTGCCAGTAGTACCTCTACAGGGGGTACGCAGTATTTT.